This is a list of T cell receptor beta chains from one sample in a study of cytomegalovirus exposure and HLA in healthy donors. Assay: immunoSEQ multiplex PCR; the TCRdb copy retains only in-frame clones and omits some. The data show about 94,000 clones, 50% to 75% seen once. The sample was PBMCs. The receptor source for this set is a man under 40 in good health and CMV-seronegative. Each CDR3 is given with its conserved first and last residue.

TRBV4-1	13	TRBJ2-3	CASSPRLLDTQYF
TRBV2	14	TRBJ2-4	CASTTDGQLAIQYF
TRBV5-4	15	TRBJ2-3	CASSLVGGSTDTQYF
TRBV28	12	TRBJ2-3	CASSDPGHPQYF
TRBV28	14	TRBJ2-1	CASSLPDRGYEQFF
TRBV6-5	16	TRBJ2-2	CASSSGTPDNTGELFF
TRBV2	16	TRBJ1-2	CASSEIPGQVSYGYTF
TRBV5-4	17	TRBJ2-3	CASSQGFGAGTTDTQYF
TRBV5-1	16	TRBJ2-5	CASSFRGGQIQETQYF
TRBV5-1	16	TRBJ2-1	CASSLPSGSGDNEQFF
TRBV29-1	14	TRBJ1-1	CSVDRGTQNTEAFF
TRBV10-2	17	TRBJ2-2	CASSELDRGEYTGELFF
TRBV11-2	13	TRBJ2-1	CASSLDQYNEQFF
TRBV5-5	14	NA	CASSLGQYSYEQYF
TRBV9	16	TRBJ2-6	CASSVGGGPGANVLTF
TRBV6-6	14	TRBJ2-5	CASNRLAVQETQYF
TRBV7-3	12	TRBJ1-2	CASSLTGHGYTF
TRBV15	18	TRBJ2-7	CATSRDIGAGQRTYEQYF
TRBV2	15	TRBJ2-3	CASGVGLAVTDTQYF
TRBV28	15	TRBJ2-5	CASSFLRQGQETQYF
TRBV15	13	TRBJ1-4	CATRYLPNEKLFF
TRBV7-3	16	TRBJ2-5	CASSPGTGNLQETQYF
TRBV7-2	14	TRBJ2-1	CASSLVQHRNEQFF
TRBV18	17	TRBJ2-1	CASSPQTGTSGSNEQFF
TRBV12-5	12	TRBJ1-1	CASGLGRGEAFF
TRBV7-2	15	TRBJ1-1	CASSWGTGENTEAFF
TRBV5-1	15	TRBJ2-5	CASSLGAGTQETQYF
TRBV6-5	15	TRBJ2-3	CASSYSDLGTDTQYF
TRBV11-2	12	TRBJ2-7	CASSGRIDGQYF
TRBV13	19	TRBJ1-1	CASTFSAGGALPMNTEAFF
TRBV5-5	16	TRBJ1-6	CASSLGTGYYNSPLHF
TRBV7-2	12	TRBJ1-1	CASSLGLDKAFF
TRBV6-1	16	TRBJ2-7	CASSDLVAGEPYEQYF
TRBV28	11	TRBJ2-5	CASSLRETQYF
TRBV10-3	14	TRBJ1-6	CAIRSTGGNSPLHF
TRBV7-2	14	TRBJ2-7	CASRAGGPPTEQYF
TRBV7-9	16	TRBJ2-7	CSSSLGDSASNYEQYF
TRBV7-2	15	TRBJ2-1	CASSSRAGRPGEQFF
TRBV25-1	15	TRBJ1-5	CASSDSTVINQPQHF
TRBV27	14	TRBJ1-5	CASRPGHGIGAQHF
TRBV28	13	TRBJ1-2	CASRANRDYGYTF
TRBV20-1	11	TRBJ2-3	CSGGGRDTQYF
TRBV11-3	17	TRBJ2-2	CASSPRTSGENTGELFF
TRBV6-1	14	TRBJ1-5	CAGSRDSENQPQHF
TRBV5-4	16	TRBJ2-2	CASSGGLLINTGELFF
TRBV28	14	TRBJ2-4	CASSSLAGFDIQYF
TRBV6-1	13	TRBJ1-5	CASSARDNQPQHF
TRBV29-1	15	TRBJ2-1	CSVTLGLVTYNEQFF
TRBV28	15	TRBJ2-7	CASSLIAGVHHEQYF
TRBV27	14	TRBJ2-7	CASSLRRERYEQYF